Below are 18 T cell receptor beta chains sequenced from a single sample in a study of blood T cell repertoires in COVID-19 (dated by TCRdb to 2020 to 2021). Libraries were built with the immunoSEQ multiplex PCR assay. The clones in this table, taken by TCRdb from immuneACCESS, are in-frame only. Not every clone is retained; where verified, under half of the shortfall comes from an unresolved V gene, and the cause of the rest is unknown. Counted in this sample were roughly 250,000 clones; about 80% of them appeared once. The ten largest clones take up approximately 4.8% of the sample. The sequencing sample was made of peripheral blood. These receptors originate from a man in his fifties with active or convalescent COVID-19.

The rearrangement uses TRBV19 and TRBJ1-4; D gene ambiguous. Germline V CDR1 and CDR2: LNHDA, SQIVND (reference sequence). V lost 1 base and J 4 bases, leaving 10 bases between the germline ends. This CDR3 is built from 15 residues. The DNA for the CDR3 is TGTGCCAGTAGTATAGTGGAGAACTATAATGAAAAACTGTTTTTT. It is translated as CASSIVENYNEKLFF.

The chain uses TRBV21-1 and TRBJ2-7; the table's D call of TRBD1 was not tested on the DNA. TRBV21-1 counts as a pseudogene. This CDR3 region has 16 residues. CDR3 protein: CASSMRKGGEIYEQYF. The CDR3 coding sequence is TGTGCCAGCAGCATGAGGAAAGGGGGCGAAATTTACGAGCAGTACTTC.

The genes are TRBV21-1 and TRBJ1-6. TRBV21-1 is a documented pseudogene. This CDR3 is built from 17 residues. CDR3 amino acids: CASSKAHLGGADSPLHF. For the CDR3, the DNA is TGTGCCAGCAGCAAAGCCCACCTTGGGGGGGCTGATTCACCCCTCCACTTT.

The chain links TRBV7-8 to TRBJ1-5, with 7 bases matching TRBD1. The CDR3 is 17 residues long. Trimming took 1 base from V and 2 from J; bases not matched to a gene: 8. The germline V gene has CDR1 SGHVS and CDR2 FQNEAQ. As DNA, the CDR3 is TGTGCCAGCAGCTTAGTACCTTGGGACAGTCGCAATCAGCCCCAGCATTTT. Encoded protein: CASSLVPWDSRNQPQHF. Together with reference TRBV7-8 and TRBJ1-5, the CDR3 gives the full variable domain: GAGVSQSPRYKVAKRGQDVALRCDPISGHVSLFWYQQALGQGPEFLTYFQNEAQLDKSGLPSDRFFAERPEGSVSTLKIQRTQQEDSAVYLCASSLVPWDSRNQPQHFGDGTRLSIL.

This chain connects TRBV7-2 to TRBJ2-2; 11 bases map to TRBD2. The trim removed 5 bases at V and 7 bases at J, leaving 6 bases unmatched. The germline CDR1 and CDR2 sequences are SGHTA and FQGNSA. This CDR3 comprises 15 residues. As DNA, the CDR3 is TGTGCCAGCAGCGCACTAGCGGGGGCGGGCGGGGAGCTGTTTTTT. It yields the protein CASSALAGAGGELFF.

The chain employs TRBV6-5 and TRBJ1-5; 8 nucleotides agree with TRBD1. The V gene's germline CDR1 is MNHEY and CDR2 SVGAGI. There are 15 residues in the CDR3. The CDR3 loop is CPPERRGRENQPQHF. CDR3 DNA: TGTCCACCAGAGCGCAGGGGGCGAGAAAATCAGCCCCAGCATTTT.

V usage is TRBV28 and J usage is TRBJ2-7, with D possibly being TRBD2 (6 bases). Deletions cut 2 bases from V and 2 bases from J, with 13 bases between. The CDR3 totals 15 residues. Per germline, CDR1 MDHEN and CDR2 SYDVKM. CDR3 region: CASSLRGFRAYEQYF. The CDR3 nucleotides are TGTGCCAGCAGTTTACGGGGGTTCAGGGCCTACGAGCAGTACTTC.

The chain uses TRBV6-1 and TRBJ2-1; 9 bases map to TRBD1. Germline trimming cut 3 bases from V and 8 bases from J; bases unmatched to any gene: 5. This CDR3 contains 14 residues. Germline CDR1 is MNHNS and CDR2 is SASEGT. CDR3 sequence (DNA): TGTGCCAGCAGTGAGGGGACAGGGCTGCATGAGCAGTTCTTC. Translated: CASSEGTGLHEQFF.

The chain links TRBV2 to TRBJ1-5; D is perhaps TRBD1 (6 bases). The CDR3 covers 13 residues. Germline V CDR1 and CDR2: SNHLY, FYNNEI. Trimming removed 6 bases from V and 5 bases from J, with 11 bases in between. Here the CDR3 DNA reads TGTGCCAGCAGGAACCAGGGGTATCAGCCCCAGCATTTT. It codes for CASRNQGYQPQHF.

A single count supports this clone. The chain employs TRBV10-3 and TRBJ2-1; TRBD2 agrees at 9 bases. J lost 4 bases, V lost 4 bases, and 8 bases had no gene match. Germline CDR1 ENHRY, CDR2 SYGVKD. CDR3 length: 16 amino acids. The CDR3 coding sequence is TGTGCCATCAGTGGCCGGGCGGGGGGGACTTACAATGAGCAGTTCTTC. Its protein product is CAISGRAGGTYNEQFF.

This chain links TRBV2 with TRBJ1-1; tentatively, D is TRBD1 (6 bases). CDR3 size: 13 residues. Germline V gives CDR1 SNHLY, CDR2 FYNNEI. V was shortened by 5 bases and J by 1 base, with 8 bases between the two germline ends. The CDR3 spells CASSYRENTEAFF. In DNA form, the CDR3 reads TGTGCCAGCAGTTACAGGGAGAACACTGAAGCTTTCTTT.

The chain employs TRBV4-2 and TRBJ2-7; a possible D gene is TRBD1 (6 bases). V lost 1 base, J lost 4 bases, and 20 bases lay in between. This CDR3 is built from 17 residues. Germline CDR1 LGHNA, CDR2 YNFKEQ. CDR3 DNA: TGTGCCAGCAGCCAAGTTTGGGCCAGGGGCGCTTTGTACGAGCAGTACTTC. It specifies CASSQVWARGALYEQYF.

This clone has only one observation. The gene calls are TRBV27 and TRBJ2-2; perhaps TRBD1 as D (5 bases). V was cut by 5 bases and J by 2 bases, with 21 bases left in between. The CDR3 sequence is 18 residues long. Looked up from germline, CDR1 is MNHEY and CDR2 is SMNVEV (reference sequence). The CDR3 DNA reads as TGTGCCAGCAGTCCCCCCCCAAACAGGTTTGAAAACACCGGGGAGCTGTTTTTT. Its translation is CASSPPPNRFENTGELFF.

The chain recombines TRBV11-2 with TRBJ1-2; 7 bases fit TRBD1. Looked up from germline, CDR1 is SGHAT and CDR2 is FQNNGV. The CDR3 covers 15 residues. V gave up 5 bases and J gave up 5 bases; unmatched junction bases: 11. This chain's CDR3 is CASSPFRGTAYGYTF. For the CDR3, the DNA is TGTGCCAGCAGCCCCTTCCGGGGGACAGCTTATGGCTACACCTTC.

The gene calls are TRBV5-8 and TRBJ1-1; D is ambiguous. V dropped 1 base and J dropped 1 base, with 8 bases sitting between them. Germline loops: CDR1 SGHTS, CDR2 YDEGEE. This CDR3 spans 14 amino acids. CDR3 sequence: CASSLYAGNTEAFF. As DNA, the CDR3 is TGTGCCAGCAGCTTGTACGCAGGGAACACTGAAGCTTTCTTT.

This clone was observed a handful of times. J is TRBJ2-7 and V is TRBV6-1; D remains ambiguous. This CDR3 has 12 amino acids. Looked up from germline, CDR1 is MNHNS and CDR2 is SASEGT. With 1 base removed from V and 6 bases from J, the gap between germline ends came to 7 bases. As DNA, the CDR3 is TGTGCCAGCAGTGAAGTCGGTTTCGAGCAGTACTTC. Amino acid sequence: CASSEVGFEQYF.

This clone was detected a few times. This sequence joins TRBV4-2 and TRBJ2-4; 9 bases match TRBD2. Germline CDR1 and CDR2: LGHNA and YNFKEQ. Trimming at V came to 0 bases and at J to 0 bases, leaving 9 bases not matched to a gene. The length of the CDR3 is 19 residues. The CDR3 nucleotides are TGTGCCAGCAGCCAAGATCAGGGCGGGGGGGCCGGAGCCAAAAACATTCAGTACTTC. Translating gives CASSQDQGGGAGAKNIQYF.

This clone was found a few times. V and J are TRBV5-1 and TRBJ2-2; 7 bases match TRBD1. Germline V lookup: CDR1 SGHRS, CDR2 YFSETQ. This CDR3 spans 15 amino acids. Trimming removed 6 bases from V and 4 bases from J; junction bases left unmatched: 9. The CDR3 region is CASISSEGATGELFF. The CDR3 DNA reads TGCGCCAGCATTTCTAGTGAGGGGGCCACCGGGGAGCTGTTTTTT.